These T cell receptor beta chains were read from a single sample in a study of T cell responses to AZD1222 COVID-19 vaccine. Repertoires were generated with immunoSEQ multiplex PCR, while TCRdb's copy carries only in-frame clones and drops some. In the table there are tens of thousands of clones, approximately 92% of which are singletons. Sequencing was performed on peripheral blood, taken 28 days after the second AZD1222 dose. All receptors derive from an adult who received the AZD1222 COVID-19 vaccine. Both conserved end residues are part of each CDR3. The order of the fields is J gene, D gene, clone size, V gene, CDR3 protein, CDR3 DNA. The D gene is left open where the match is weak. The size of a clone is reported for some rows only, either as once, few or many, or as a class for expanded clones.

TRBJ1-2	TRBD1	.	TRBV28	CASSLSPGQGGGYTF	TGTGCCAGCAGTTTATCCCCGGGACAGGGAGGCGGCTACACCTTC
TRBJ1-2	.	.	TRBV19	CASSIEGEPFNYGYTF	TGTGCCAGTAGTATAGAGGGGGAGCCCTTTAACTATGGCTACACCTTC
TRBJ1-1	.	.	TRBV15	CATSRVYTEGAFF	TGTGCCACCAGCAGAGTGTATACGGAGGGGGCTTTCTTT
TRBJ2-3	.	.	TRBV7-6	CASSLNLGTSTDTQYF	TGTGCCAGCAGCTTAAATTTGGGGACTAGCACAGATACGCAGTATTTT
TRBJ2-7	.	.	TRBV30	CAWARPWQGEQYF	TGTGCCTGGGCCCGCCCCTGGCAGGGCGAGCAGTACTTC
TRBJ2-2	.	.	TRBV7-7	CASSLSHQNTGELFF	TGTGCCAGCAGCTTAAGCCACCAGAACACCGGGGAGCTGTTTTTT
TRBJ1-2	TRBD1	once	TRBV27	CASSLGQDYGYTF	TGTGCCAGCAGTTTGGGACAGGACTATGGCTACACCTTC
TRBJ1-6	.	.	TRBV5-4	CASSLGGFNDSPLHF	TGTGCCAGCAGCTTGGGAGGGTTTAATGATTCACCCCTCCACTTT
TRBJ1-1	.	.	TRBV7-8	CASSLATRGNTEAFF	TGTGCCAGCAGCTTAGCGACCAGGGGGAACACTGAAGCTTTCTTT
TRBJ1-2	.	.	TRBV4-1	CASSQSLKEGYTF	TGCGCCAGCAGCCAAAGCCTCAAGGAGGGCTACACCTTC
TRBJ2-2	.	.	TRBV20-1	CSALGTGELFF	TGCAGTGCTCTGGGAACCGGGGAGCTGTTTTTT
TRBJ2-5	TRBD2	.	TRBV11-3	CASSLGGSGMETQYF	TGTGCCAGCAGCTTAGGGGGTAGCGGGATGGAGACCCAGTACTTC
TRBJ2-2	.	.	TRBV4-3	CASSQVGSPSTGELFF	TGCGCCAGCAGCCAAGTGGGGTCCCCTAGCACCGGGGAGCTGTTTTTT
TRBJ2-3	TRBD2	.	TRBV7-3	CASSFVTSVSTDTQYF	TGTGCCAGCAGCTTTGTTACTAGCGTAAGCACAGATACGCAGTATTTT
TRBJ1-5	.	.	TRBV12-3/TRBV12-4	CASSSQGGQPQHF	TGTGCCAGCAGTTCGCAGGGAGGGCAGCCCCAGCATTTT
TRBJ1-3	.	.	TRBV7-9	CASSLRQVFHSGNTIYF	TGTGCCAGCAGCTTAAGACAGGTTTTTCACTCTGGAAACACCATATATTTT
TRBJ2-7	.	.	TRBV10-3	CAISTGTDEQYF	TGTGCCATCAGCACAGGGACCGACGAGCAGTACTTC
TRBJ2-5	.	.	TRBV18	CASSQDHVSETQYF	TGTGCCAGCTCACAGGATCACGTATCGGAGACCCAGTACTTC
TRBJ1-1	TRBD1	.	TRBV19	CASSILQGIAEAFF	TGTGCCAGTAGTATCTTACAGGGGATCGCTGAAGCTTTCTTT
TRBJ1-2	.	.	TRBV7-2	CASSLAGHWAFGYTF	TGTGCCAGCAGCTTAGCGGGGCACTGGGCTTTTGGCTACACCTTC
TRBJ2-2	.	.	TRBV10-2	CASSEEGLNTGELFF	TGCGCCAGCAGTGAGGAGGGATTGAACACCGGGGAGCTGTTTTTT
TRBJ1-5	TRBD1	.	TRBV4-2	CASSQGLFLGTGVGGRSQPQHF	TGTGCCAGCAGCCAAGGGTTATTTCTCGGGACAGGGGTTGGGGGAAGGAGTCAGCCCCAGCATTTT
TRBJ2-1	TRBD2	.	TRBV7-2	CASSLGLALLTSYNEQFF	TGTGCCAGCAGCTTGGGACTAGCCCTTCTGACCTCCTACAATGAGCAGTTCTTC
TRBJ1-2	.	.	TRBV19	CASGVSGYTF	TGTGCCAGTGGGGTTTCTGGCTACACCTTC
TRBJ1-3	.	.	TRBV19	CASSYGGSSGNTIYF	TGTGCCAGTAGTTATGGCGGTAGCTCTGGAAACACCATATATTTT
TRBJ2-3	TRBD2	.	TRBV6-1	CASSGPPGLVFSDTQYF	TGTGCCAGCAGTGGTCCACCGGGACTAGTGTTTTCAGATACGCAGTATTTT
TRBJ1-1	.	.	TRBV5-8	CASSVGHSNTEAFF	TGTGCCAGCAGCGTGGGACATAGTAACACTGAAGCTTTCTTT
TRBJ2-2	TRBD2	.	TRBV19	CASSTLAGGHPGELFF	TGTGCCAGTAGTACTCTAGCGGGAGGCCATCCCGGGGAGCTGTTTTTT
TRBJ2-3	.	.	TRBV3-1/TRBV3-2	CASSSKNRAPVDTQYF	TGTGCCAGCAGCTCTAAGAACCGGGCGCCAGTGGATACGCAGTATTTT
TRBJ1-5	.	.	TRBV6-2/TRBV6-3	CASSPGVIQPQHF	TGTGCCAGCAGCCCGGGGGTTATTCAGCCCCAGCATTTT
TRBJ1-6	.	.	TRBV9	CASSVGEGAPLHF	TGTGCCAGCAGCGTAGGGGAGGGAGCCCCCCTCCACTTT
TRBJ1-6	TRBD1	.	TRBV19	CASSPRAGTGGFSYNSPLHF	TGTGCCAGTAGTCCGAGGGCCGGGACAGGGGGCTTCTCCTATAATTCACCCCTCCACTTT
TRBJ1-3	.	.	TRBV30	CAWSDGRGSGNTIYF	TGTGCCTGGAGCGACGGCCGAGGCTCTGGAAACACCATATATTTT
TRBJ1-5	TRBD1	.	TRBV3-1/TRBV3-2	CASSQDSRGQQPQHF	TGTGCCAGCAGCCAAGATTCCAGGGGGCAACAGCCCCAGCATTTT
TRBJ1-3	.	.	TRBV9	CASSVGRNSGNTIYF	TGTGCCAGCAGCGTGGGACGGAACTCTGGAAACACCATATATTTT
TRBJ1-1	.	.	TRBV19	CASSIRHMNTEAFF	TGTGCCAGTAGTATAAGGCACATGAACACTGAAGCTTTCTTT
TRBJ2-5	.	.	TRBV7-9	CASSLATADQETQYF	TGTGCCAGCAGCTTAGCGACAGCGGACCAAGAGACCCAGTACTTC
TRBJ1-5	.	.	TRBV30	CAWSGPGLEQPQHF	TGTGCCTGGAGTGGCCCAGGGTTGGAGCAGCCCCAGCATTTT
TRBJ1-6	.	.	TRBV7-8	CASSLVRGRHSPLHF	TGTGCCAGCAGCTTAGTTCGGGGCAGACACTCACCCCTCCACTTT
TRBJ1-5	.	.	TRBV5-5	CASSLATGKGNQPQHF	TGTGCCAGCAGCTTGGCTACAGGTAAGGGCAATCAGCCCCAGCATTTT
TRBJ1-1	.	once	TRBV18	CASSRPRAAGTEAFF	TGTGCCAGCTCGCGTCCCAGGGCTGCGGGCACTGAAGCTTTCTTT
TRBJ1-1	.	once	TRBV14	CASVMNTEAFF	TGTGCCAGCGTCATGAACACTGAAGCTTTCTTT
TRBJ2-3	.	.	TRBV4-2	CASAPTAGRTDTQYF	TGTGCCAGCGCTCCTACGGCGGGGCGAACAGATACGCAGTATTTT
TRBJ2-4	TRBD1	.	TRBV28	CASSTTGGHSKNIQYF	TGTGCCAGCAGTACGACAGGGGGCCATTCCAAAAACATTCAGTACTTC
TRBJ1-5	.	.	TRBV7-2	CASSLGQAHNQPQHF	TGTGCCAGCAGCTTAGGACAGGCCCACAATCAGCCCCAGCATTTT
TRBJ2-1	.	few	TRBV7-3	CASSLSGPYNEQFF	TGTGCCAGCAGCTTATCAGGGCCCTACAATGAGCAGTTCTTC